These 7 T cell receptor beta chains were sequenced from one sample in a study of CXCR3-negative and CXCR3-positive naive CD8 T cells. The libraries of TRB cDNA were prepared using 5' RACE with UMI labels. TCRdb reanalyzed the 5' RACE reads, giving one entry per CDR3 protein sequence and no DNA. This table holds 130,000 or so distinct CDR3 sequences. The specimen was naive CXCR3- CD8+ T cells from blood. As to subset: CD45RO-CCR7+CD27+CD95- naive CD8+ T cells lacking CXCR3 (TNR3-). The receptors stem from a human donor in good health. Some clones in this sample may be carry-over from other donors' samples.

The rearrangement joins TRBV7-9 to TRBJ2-1; the D call from TCRdb, TRBD2, cannot be confirmed without DNA. The CDR3 is made up of 14 amino acids. Per germline, CDR1 SEHNR and CDR2 FQNEAQ (reference sequence). CDR3 residues: CASRGPPPYNEQFF.

The rearrangement links TRBV20-1 to TRBJ1-1; as DNA is missing, the TRBD1 call by TCRdb cannot be tested. This CDR3 has 13 residues. Germline V CDR1 and CDR2: DFQATT, SNEGSKA (reference sequence). The CDR3 sequence is CSPGTGGKAEAFF.

The chain uses TRBV4-1 and TRBJ2-7. CDR3 length: 16 amino acids. CDR1 and CDR2 (germline): MGHRA, YSYEKL. CDR3 loop: CASSQLSIGPPYEQYF.

The rearrangement links TRBV6-1 to TRBJ2-7; TCRdb returns TRBD1, unconfirmable since there is no DNA. Germline V CDR1 and CDR2: MNHNS, SASEGT. The CDR3 is 16 amino acids. The CDR3 region is CASTGGSGGFYYEQYF.

The chain links TRBV28 to TRBJ2-7. Germline CDR1 MDHEN, CDR2 SYDVKM. The CDR3 is made up of 14 amino acids. The CDR3 sequence: CASSNRGNSYEQYF.

The V and J genes are TRBV28 and TRBJ1-5; TCRdb returns TRBD1, unconfirmable since there is no DNA. The CDR3 sequence is 14 residues long. Per germline, CDR1 MDHEN and CDR2 SYDVKM. CDR3 sequence: CASRGQGAIRPQHF.

The chain is built from TRBV14 and TRBJ1-6; checking the TCRdb D call of TRBD1 is not possible without DNA. Germline CDR1 reads SGHDN; CDR2 reads FVKESK. This CDR3 is built from 15 residues. CDR3: CASSYRTGRNSPLHF.